These 9 T cell receptor beta chains share one sample of origin, sequenced in a study of preoperative IRX-2 immunotherapy in early breast cancer. Stated treatment: preoperative locoregional IRX-2 cytokine immunotherapy. TCRdb's copy holds only in-frame clones and misses some; the assay was immunoSEQ multiplex PCR. Here the sample spans about 19,000 clones, just under 85% being singletons. Specimen: lymph node tissue, collected after IRX-2 immunotherapy. The source of these receptors is a human donor with breast cancer.

About this clone: Relative to the germline gene, one junction end is altered; a read error may explain this. As DNA, the CDR3 is TGTGCCACCAGCCGAGAGGCCGGGGGATACGAGCAGTACTTC. Protein sequence: CATSREAGGYEQYF. The rearrangement uses TRBV15 and TRBJ2-7; D is possibly TRBD2 (6 bases). CDR1 is LNHNV, CDR2 YYDKDF, per germline (reference sequence). There are 14 residues in the CDR3. The full variable domain, completed using reference TRBV15 and TRBJ2-7, is DAMVIQNPRYQVTQFGKPVTLSCSQTLNHNVMYWYQQKSSQAPKLLFHYYDKDFNNEADTPDNFQSRRPNTSFCFLDIRSPGLGDTAMYLCATSREAGGYEQYFGPGTRLTVT.

This sequence joins TRBV27 and TRBJ2-1; possibly TRBD1 or TRBD2 for D (7 bases each). V lost 0 bases and J 10 bases, leaving 22 bases between the germline ends. Germline CDR1 and CDR2: MNHEY and SMNVEV (reference sequence). The CDR3 runs to 17 residues. In nucleotides, the CDR3 is TGTGCCAGCAGTTTATCGTTCGGGGACAGCCCCGGGAGGGAGCAGTTCTTC. This gives the protein CASSLSFGDSPGREQFF.

V gene TRBV14 combines with J gene TRBJ1-2; D is ambiguous. CDR1 is SGHDN and CDR2 is FVKESK in the germline V gene. The ends were cut back, 1 base at V and 5 bases at J, with 8 bases in the middle. CDR3 size: 13 residues. The CDR3 sequence is CASSQVSQYGYTF. The CDR3 nucleotides are TGTGCCAGCAGCCAAGTTTCTCAATATGGCTACACCTTC.

V and J are TRBV6-8 and TRBJ1-2, with D tentatively TRBD1 (6 bases). Germline CDR1 and CDR2: MNHGY and SAAAGT. CDR3 length: 16 amino acids. Trimming removed 0 bases from V and 3 bases from J, with 14 bases in between. Here the CDR3 reads CASSYSLRGFDYGYTF. In DNA form, the CDR3 reads TGTGCCAGCAGTTACTCGCTCAGGGGTTTCGACTATGGCTACACCTTC.

The chain combines TRBV11-3 with TRBJ1-1; a weak D match, TRBD1 (5 bases). CDR1 and CDR2 (germline): SGHNT, YENEEA. The CDR3 loop spans 15 amino acids. V lost 3 bases and J 2 bases, leaving 13 bases between the germline ends. The CDR3 region is CASSFSGHDNTEAFF. In DNA form, the CDR3 reads TGTGCCAGCAGCTTCTCTGGACACGACAACACTGAAGCTTTCTTT.

The chain recombines TRBV18 with TRBJ2-2; unclear D gene. The CDR3 extends over 15 amino acids. Germline CDR1 reads KGHSH; CDR2 reads LQKENI. The V and J ends lost 0 bases and 4 bases respectively, with 9 bases between them. This CDR3 is CASSPPKGSTGELFF. In DNA form, the CDR3 reads TGTGCCAGCTCACCACCGAAGGGAAGCACCGGGGAGCTGTTTTTT.

This clone was detected once. The gene calls are TRBV6-8 and TRBJ1-2; 12 bases are a match to TRBD1. The CDR3 spans 15 residues. V was clipped by 6 bases and J by 5 bases; unmatched bases: 7. The germline V gene encodes CDR1 MNHGY and CDR2 SAAAGT. As DNA, the CDR3 is TGTGCCAGCAGAACTGGGACAGGGGGCGGGTATGGCTACACCTTC. Protein product: CASRTGTGGGYGYTF.

The rearrangement uses TRBV5-1 and TRBJ2-7; D is undetermined. V lost 1 base, J lost 5 bases, and 16 bases lay in between. Germline V gene data show CDR1 as SGHRS and CDR2 as YFSETQ. The CDR3 covers 15 residues. The CDR3 region is CASSLSSAFLHEQYF. The CDR3 DNA is TGCGCCAGCAGCTTGTCTTCGGCGTTTCTCCACGAGCAGTACTTC.

V gene TRBV23-1 combines with J gene TRBJ2-4; D possibly uses TRBD1 or TRBD2 (5 bases each). TRBV23-1 is assigned to the ORF class and has an uncertain function. V lost 9 bases and J lost 0, with 12 bases in between. This CDR3 spans 14 amino acids. The CDR3 DNA sequence: TGCGCCAGAGAGGGACGGGTAGCCAAAAACATTCAGTACTTC. Translated: CAREGRVAKNIQYF.